These 4 T cell receptor beta chains were sequenced from one sample in a study of T cell responses to AZD1222 COVID-19 vaccine. Measured with immunoSEQ multiplex PCR; TCRdb has only the in-frame clones, and not every one. This sample yields 150,000 or so clones, of which just over 90% are seen a single time; about 2.8% belongs to the top ten. The sample here was peripheral blood, taken on day 0 of AZD1222 vaccination. The origin of the receptors is an adult in good health.

This chain joins TRBV5-1 and TRBJ2-2; D is undetermined. The CDR3 length is 15 residues. The germline gives CDR1 SGHRS, CDR2 YFSETQ. The germline V and J ends were trimmed by 0 bases and 0 bases, with 6 bases remaining between them. The DNA for the CDR3 is TGCGCCAGCAGCTTGGCGGCGACGAACACCGGGGAGCTGTTTTTT. Amino acids: CASSLAATNTGELFF.

The chain carries TRBV7-7 and TRBJ2-1; tentative D call: TRBD1 (7 bases). V lost 5 bases and J lost 9, with 14 bases in between. The CDR3 covers 13 residues. CDR1 is SSHAT, CDR2 FNYEAQ, per germline (reference sequence). This CDR3 reads CASSPAEGAEQFF. DNA of the CDR3: TGTGCCAGCAGCCCCGCGGAGGGGGCTGAGCAGTTCTTC.

The gene calls are TRBV27 and TRBJ1-2; 9 bases line up with TRBD1. After removal of 3 bases from V and 4 bases from J, the junction contained 3 bases not matched to a gene. The CDR3 runs 14 residues. Germline V gene lookup returns CDR1 MNHEY and CDR2 SMNVEV (reference sequence). CDR3 in amino acids: CASSFVTGGYGYTF. In DNA form, the CDR3 reads TGTGCCAGCAGTTTCGTGACAGGGGGCTATGGCTACACCTTC.

The chain carries TRBV19 and TRBJ2-5, with 11 positions matching TRBD1. The CDR3 is 15 residues long. Germline V gene data show CDR1 as LNHDA and CDR2 as SQIVND (reference sequence). J gave up 2 bases and V 6 bases, and 5 bases lay outside the gene matches. This CDR3 is CASSRDRGWQETQYF. The CDR3 nucleotides read TGTGCCAGTAGCCGGGACAGGGGGTGGCAAGAGACCCAGTACTTC.